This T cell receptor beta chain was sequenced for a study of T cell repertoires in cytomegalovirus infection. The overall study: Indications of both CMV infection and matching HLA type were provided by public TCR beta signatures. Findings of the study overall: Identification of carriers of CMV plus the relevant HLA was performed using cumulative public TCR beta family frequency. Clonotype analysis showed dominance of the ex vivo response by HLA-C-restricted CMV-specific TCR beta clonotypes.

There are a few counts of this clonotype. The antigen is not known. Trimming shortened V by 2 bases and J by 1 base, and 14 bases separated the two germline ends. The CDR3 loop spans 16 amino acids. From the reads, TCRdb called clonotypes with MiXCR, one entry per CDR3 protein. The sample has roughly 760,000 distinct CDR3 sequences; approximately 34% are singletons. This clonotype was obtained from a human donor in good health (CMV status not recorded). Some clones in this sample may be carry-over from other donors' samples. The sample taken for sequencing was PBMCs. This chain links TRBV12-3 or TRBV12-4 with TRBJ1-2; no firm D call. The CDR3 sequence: CASSLRLADYNYGYTF. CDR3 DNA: TGTGCCAGCAGTTTACGGTTGGCAGATTATAACTATGGCTACACCTTC.